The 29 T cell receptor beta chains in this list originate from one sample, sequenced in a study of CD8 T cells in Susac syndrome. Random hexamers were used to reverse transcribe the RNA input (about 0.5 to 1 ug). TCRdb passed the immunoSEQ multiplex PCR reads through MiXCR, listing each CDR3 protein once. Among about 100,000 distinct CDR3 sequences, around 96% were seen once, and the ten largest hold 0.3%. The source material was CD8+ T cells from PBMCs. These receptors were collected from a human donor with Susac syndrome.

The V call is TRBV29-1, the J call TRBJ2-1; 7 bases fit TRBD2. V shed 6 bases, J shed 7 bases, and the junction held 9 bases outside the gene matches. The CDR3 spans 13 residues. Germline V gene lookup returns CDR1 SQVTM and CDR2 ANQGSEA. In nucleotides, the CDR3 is TGCAGCGTCCTAGCGGCCCTCCAGAATGAGCAGTTCTTC. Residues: CSVLAALQNEQFF.

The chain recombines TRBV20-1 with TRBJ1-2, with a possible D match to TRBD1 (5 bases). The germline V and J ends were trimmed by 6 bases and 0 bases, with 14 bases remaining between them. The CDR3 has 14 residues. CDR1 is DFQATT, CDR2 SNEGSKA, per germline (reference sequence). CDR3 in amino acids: CSASPGGANYGYTF. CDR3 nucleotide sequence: TGCAGTGCGTCCCCGGGGGGAGCTAACTATGGCTACACCTTC.

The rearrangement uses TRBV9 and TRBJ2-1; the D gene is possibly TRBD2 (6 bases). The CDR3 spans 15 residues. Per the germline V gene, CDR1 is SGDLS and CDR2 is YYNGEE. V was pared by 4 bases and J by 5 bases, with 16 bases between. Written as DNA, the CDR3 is TGTGCCAGCAGCTCCGACGCGGCGGGGAACAATGAGCAGTTCTTC. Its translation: CASSSDAAGNNEQFF.

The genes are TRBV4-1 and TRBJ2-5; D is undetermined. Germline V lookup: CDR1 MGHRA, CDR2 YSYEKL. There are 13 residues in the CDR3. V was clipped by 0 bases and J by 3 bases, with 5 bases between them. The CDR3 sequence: CASSQDPEETQYF. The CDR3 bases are TGCGCCAGCAGCCAAGATCCGGAAGAGACCCAGTACTTC.

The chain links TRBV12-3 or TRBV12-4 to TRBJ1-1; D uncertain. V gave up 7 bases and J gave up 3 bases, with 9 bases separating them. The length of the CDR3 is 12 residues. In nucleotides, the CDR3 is TGTGCCAGCAACTATGGGGACACTGAAGCTTTCTTT. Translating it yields CASNYGDTEAFF.

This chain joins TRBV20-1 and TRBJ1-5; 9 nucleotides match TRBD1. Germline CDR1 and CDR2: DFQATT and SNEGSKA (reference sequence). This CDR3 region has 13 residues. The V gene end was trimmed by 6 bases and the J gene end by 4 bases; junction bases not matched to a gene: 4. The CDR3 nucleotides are TGCAGTGCAACCGGGACAGGGAATCAGCCCCAGCATTTT. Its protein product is CSATGTGNQPQHF.

CDR3 sequence (DNA): TGCAGTGCTAGAGCCGGGGTGGAGGGGAACACTGAAGCTTTCTTT. The encoded protein is CSARAGVEGNTEAFF. The V call is TRBV20-1, the J call TRBJ1-1; D not resolved. From germline, CDR1 is DFQATT and CDR2 SNEGSKA (reference sequence). V was trimmed by 1 base and J by 1 base, leaving 13 bases between them. The CDR3 loop spans 15 amino acids.

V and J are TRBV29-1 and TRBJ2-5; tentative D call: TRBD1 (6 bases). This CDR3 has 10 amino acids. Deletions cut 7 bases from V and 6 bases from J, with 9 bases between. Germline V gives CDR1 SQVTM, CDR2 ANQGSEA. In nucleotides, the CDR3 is TGCAGCGCTACAGGGAAGACCCAGTACTTC. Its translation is CSATGKTQYF.

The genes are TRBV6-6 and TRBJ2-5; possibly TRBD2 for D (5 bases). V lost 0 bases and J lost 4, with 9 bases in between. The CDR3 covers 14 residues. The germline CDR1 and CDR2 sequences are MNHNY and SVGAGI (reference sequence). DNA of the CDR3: TGTGCCAGCAGTTACTCAGAGGGAAGAGAGACCCAGTACTTC. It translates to CASSYSEGRETQYF.

The CDR3 nucleotides read TGTGCCAGCAGCTTAGCAAAGGGGGCCCAAGAGACCCAGTACTTC. It specifies CASSLAKGAQETQYF. The V gene is TRBV7-2, the J gene TRBJ2-5, with 7 bases identical to TRBD1. There are 15 residues in the CDR3. Germline-derived CDR1 and CDR2 are SGHTA and FQGNSA. V lost 0 bases, J lost 1 base, and 2 bases stayed unmatched.

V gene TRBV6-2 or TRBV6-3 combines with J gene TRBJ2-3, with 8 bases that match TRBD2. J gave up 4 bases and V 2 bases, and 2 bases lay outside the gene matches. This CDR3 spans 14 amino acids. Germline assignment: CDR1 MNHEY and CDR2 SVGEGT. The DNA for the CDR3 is TGTGCCAGCAGTTACAGCGGGAGATCAGATACGCAGTATTTT. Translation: CASSYSGRSDTQYF.

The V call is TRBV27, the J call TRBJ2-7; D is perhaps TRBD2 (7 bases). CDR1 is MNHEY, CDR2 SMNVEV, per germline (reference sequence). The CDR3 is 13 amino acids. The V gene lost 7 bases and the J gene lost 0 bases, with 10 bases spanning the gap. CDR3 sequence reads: CASKGGNSYEQYF. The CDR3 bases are TGTGCCAGCAAGGGGGGGAACTCCTACGAGCAGTACTTC.

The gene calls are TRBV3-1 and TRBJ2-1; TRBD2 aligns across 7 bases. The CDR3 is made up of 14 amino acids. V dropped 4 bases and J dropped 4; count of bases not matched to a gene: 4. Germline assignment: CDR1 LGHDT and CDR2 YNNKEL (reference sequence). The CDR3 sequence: CASSLPGLYNEQFF. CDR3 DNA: TGTGCCAGCAGCCTACCGGGACTATACAATGAGCAGTTCTTC.

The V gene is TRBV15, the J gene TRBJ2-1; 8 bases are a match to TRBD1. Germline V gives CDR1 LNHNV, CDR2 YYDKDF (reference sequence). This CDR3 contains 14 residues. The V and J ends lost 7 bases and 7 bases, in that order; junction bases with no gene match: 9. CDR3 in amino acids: CATNPGTGNNEQFF. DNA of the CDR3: TGTGCCACCAACCCCGGGACAGGCAATAATGAGCAGTTCTTC. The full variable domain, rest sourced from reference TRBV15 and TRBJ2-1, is DAMVIQNPRYQVTQFGKPVTLSCSQTLNHNVMYWYQQKSSQAPKLLFHYYDKDFNNEADTPDNFQSRRPNTSFCFLDIRSPGLGDTAMYLCATNPGTGNNEQFFGPGTRLTVL.

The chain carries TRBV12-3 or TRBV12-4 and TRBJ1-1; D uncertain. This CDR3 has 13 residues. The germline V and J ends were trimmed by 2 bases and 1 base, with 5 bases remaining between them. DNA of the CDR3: TGTGCCAGCAGTTTAAGGCAGAACACTGAAGCTTTCTTT. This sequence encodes CASSLRQNTEAFF.

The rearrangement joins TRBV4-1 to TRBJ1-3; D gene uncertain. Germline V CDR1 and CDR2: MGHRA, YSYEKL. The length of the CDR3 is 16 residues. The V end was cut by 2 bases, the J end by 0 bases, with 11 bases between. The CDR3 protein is CASSQLDPSSGNTIYF. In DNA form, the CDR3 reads TGCGCCAGCAGCCAACTAGACCCGAGCTCTGGAAACACCATATATTTT.

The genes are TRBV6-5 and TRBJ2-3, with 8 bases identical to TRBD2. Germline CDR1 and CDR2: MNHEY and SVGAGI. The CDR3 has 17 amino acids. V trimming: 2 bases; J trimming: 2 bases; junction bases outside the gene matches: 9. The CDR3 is CASSYVLGLDSTDTQYF. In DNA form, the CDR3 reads TGTGCCAGCAGTTACGTTCTGGGACTAGATTCCACAGATACGCAGTATTTT.

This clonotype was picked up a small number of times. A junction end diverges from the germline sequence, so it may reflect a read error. The CDR3 bases are TGTGCCAGCAGTTTAGCGCGGGAGACCCAGTACTTC. Its protein product is CASSLARETQYF. The chain employs TRBV7-9 and TRBJ2-5; weak D call: TRBD2 (5 bases). The germline V gene encodes CDR1 SEHNR and CDR2 FQNEAQ (reference sequence). There are 12 residues in the CDR3.

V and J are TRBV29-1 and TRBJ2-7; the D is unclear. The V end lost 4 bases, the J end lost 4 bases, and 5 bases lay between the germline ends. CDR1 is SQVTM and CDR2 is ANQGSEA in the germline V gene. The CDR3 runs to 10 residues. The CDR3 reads CSVAEYEQYF. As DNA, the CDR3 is TGCAGCGTTGCGGAGTACGAGCAGTACTTC.

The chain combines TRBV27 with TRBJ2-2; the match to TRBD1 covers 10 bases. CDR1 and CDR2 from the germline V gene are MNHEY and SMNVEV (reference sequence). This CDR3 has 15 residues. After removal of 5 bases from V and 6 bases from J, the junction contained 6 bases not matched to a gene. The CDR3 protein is CASSLTGTGAGELFF. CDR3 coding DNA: TGTGCCAGCAGTCTGACCGGGACAGGGGCCGGGGAGCTGTTTTTT.

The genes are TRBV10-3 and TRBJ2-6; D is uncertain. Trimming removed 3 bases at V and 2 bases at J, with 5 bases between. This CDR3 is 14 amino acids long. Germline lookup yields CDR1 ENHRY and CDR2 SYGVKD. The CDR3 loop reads CAISDKAGANVLTF. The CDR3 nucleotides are TGTGCCATCAGTGATAAAGCTGGGGCCAACGTCCTGACTTTC.

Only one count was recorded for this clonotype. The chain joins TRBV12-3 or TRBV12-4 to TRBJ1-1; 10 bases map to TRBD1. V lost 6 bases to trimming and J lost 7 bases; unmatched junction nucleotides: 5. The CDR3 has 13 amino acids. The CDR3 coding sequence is TGTGCCAGCAGCTCGGGACAGGGGCTTGAAGCTTTCTTT. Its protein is CASSSGQGLEAFF.

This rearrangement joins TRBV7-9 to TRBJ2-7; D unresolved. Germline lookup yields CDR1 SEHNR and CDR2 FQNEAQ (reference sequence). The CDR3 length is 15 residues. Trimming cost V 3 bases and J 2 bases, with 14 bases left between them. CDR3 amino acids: CASSLGPVFPYEQYF. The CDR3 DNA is TGTGCCAGCAGCTTGGGCCCAGTTTTCCCCTACGAGCAGTACTTC.

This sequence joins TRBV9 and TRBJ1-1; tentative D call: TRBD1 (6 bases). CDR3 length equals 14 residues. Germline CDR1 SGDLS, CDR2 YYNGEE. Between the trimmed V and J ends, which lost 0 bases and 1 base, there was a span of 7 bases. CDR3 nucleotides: TGTGCCAGCAGCGTAGGGGACACGAACACTGAAGCTTTCTTT. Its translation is CASSVGDTNTEAFF.

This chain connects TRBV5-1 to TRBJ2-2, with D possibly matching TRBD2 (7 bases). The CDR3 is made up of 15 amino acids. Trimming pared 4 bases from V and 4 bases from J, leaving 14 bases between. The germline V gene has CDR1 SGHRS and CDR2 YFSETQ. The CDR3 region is CASSPGGSLTGELFF. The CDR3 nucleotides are TGCGCCAGCAGCCCGGGGGGCAGCCTCACCGGGGAGCTGTTTTTT. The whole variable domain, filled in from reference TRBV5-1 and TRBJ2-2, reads KAGVTQTPRYLIKTRGQQVTLSCSPISGHRSVSWYQQTPGQGLQFLFEYFSETQRNKGNFPGRFSGRQFSNSRSEMNVSTLELGDSALYLCASSPGGSLTGELFFGEGSRLTVL.

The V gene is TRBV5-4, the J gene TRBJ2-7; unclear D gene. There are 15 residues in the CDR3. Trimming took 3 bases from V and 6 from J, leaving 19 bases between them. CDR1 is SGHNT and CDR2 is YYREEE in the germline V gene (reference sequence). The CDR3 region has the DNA TGTGCCAGCAGCTCGATCGAGACTTTCGGCTCCGAGCAGTACTTC. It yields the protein CASSSIETFGSEQYF.

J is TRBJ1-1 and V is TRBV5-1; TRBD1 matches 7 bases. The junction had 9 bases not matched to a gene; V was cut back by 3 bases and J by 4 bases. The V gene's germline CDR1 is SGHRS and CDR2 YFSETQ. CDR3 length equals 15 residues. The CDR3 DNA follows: TGCGCCAGCAGCTACGAGACAGGGTGGAGCACTGAAGCTTTCTTT. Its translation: CASSYETGWSTEAFF.

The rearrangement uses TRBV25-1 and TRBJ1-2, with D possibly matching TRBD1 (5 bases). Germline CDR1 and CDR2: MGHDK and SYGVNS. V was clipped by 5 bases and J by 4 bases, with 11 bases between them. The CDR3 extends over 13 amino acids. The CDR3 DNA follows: TGTGCCAGCAGTCCAACGGGGACCTATGGCTACACCTTC. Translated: CASSPTGTYGYTF.

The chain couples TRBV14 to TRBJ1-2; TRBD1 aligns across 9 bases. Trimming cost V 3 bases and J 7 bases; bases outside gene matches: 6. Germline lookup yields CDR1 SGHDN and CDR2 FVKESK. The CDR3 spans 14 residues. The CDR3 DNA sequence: TGTGCCAGCAGCCAGGACAGGGGAGCGGGTGGCTACACCTTC. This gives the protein CASSQDRGAGGYTF.